Listed below are T cell receptor beta chains from one sample, sequenced in a study of T cell responses to AZD1222 COVID-19 vaccine. Sequencing used immunoSEQ multiplex PCR; TCRdb keeps in-frame clones, though not all of them. Here the sample spans 100,000 to 150,000 clones, around 83% being singletons. The sample here was peripheral blood, taken 28 days after the second AZD1222 dose. The source is an adult who received the AZD1222 COVID-19 vaccine. CDR3s include the opening cysteine and the closing phenylalanine or tryptophan. D genes are given only for firm matches. For some rows the clone size is stated as once, few or many, or as a class when expanded; others skip it.

>TRBV5-6|TRBJ1-2|.|.
TGTGCCAGCAGCTTGGTTCGGGGGACTAACTATGGCTACACCTTC
CASSLVRGTNYGYTF
>TRBV5-8|TRBJ1-4|.|.
TGTGCCAGCAGCTTCGGGACCCTACTTGAAAAACTGTTTTTT
CASSFGTLLEKLFF
>TRBV6-2/TRBV6-3|TRBJ2-3|.|.
TGTGCCAGCAGTTACTATACGGGGGGCCTTAGCACAGATACGCAGTATTTT
CASSYYTGGLSTDTQYF
>TRBV30|TRBJ1-4|.|.
TGTGCCTGGAGTGTACCAGGGAAGAGTAATGAAAAACTGTTTTTT
CAWSVPGKSNEKLFF
>TRBV11-3|TRBJ2-2|.|.
TGTGCCAGCAGCTTGGGACCCTTGGAGGCCGGGGAGCTGTTTTTT
CASSLGPLEAGELFF
>TRBV6-5|TRBJ1-3|once|.
TGTGCCAGCCAGGACAATGGAAACACCATATATTTT
CASQDNGNTIYF
>TRBV27|TRBJ1-1|.|.
TGTGCCAGCAGTGGAGACAGTCTGATGAACACTGAAGCTTTCTTT
CASSGDSLMNTEAFF
>TRBV6-4|TRBJ1-6|.|TRBD1
TGTGCCAGCAGTGAGGGACAGGGTTACTCACCCCTCCACTTT
CASSEGQGYSPLHF
>TRBV30|TRBJ1-1|.|.
TGTGCCTGGAGTGTACTGCGGATAGTCCGCTCTGATGAAGCTTTCTTT
CAWSVLRIVRSDEAFF
>TRBV24-1|TRBJ2-3|.|TRBD1
TGTGCCACCAGTGACTCCGGGACAGGGGGCGTGGATACGCAGTATTTT
CATSDSGTGGVDTQYF
>TRBV11-2|TRBJ2-1|.|TRBD2
TGTGCCAGCAGCCTAGCCTTTGGACTAGCGGGCGGGGAGCAGTTCTTC
CASSLAFGLAGGEQFF
>TRBV6-6|TRBJ1-1|.|TRBD1
TGTGCCAGCAGTCTCCCCTCGGACAGGGGGATTGCTTTCTTT
CASSLPSDRGIAFF
>TRBV4-3|TRBJ1-2|.|TRBD1
TGCGCCAGCAGCGCCCCCGGGACAGGGTTGGACTACACCTTC
CASSAPGTGLDYTF
>TRBV6-1|TRBJ1-1|few|.
TGTGCCAGCAGTGAATGGGCGGCAGCTGCATCTGAGAACACTGAAGCTTTCTTT
CASSEWAAAASENTEAFF
>TRBV5-4|TRBJ2-1|.|.
TGTGCCAGCAGCTTGGCCCCTAGCCGACCCTACAATGAGCAGTTCTTC
CASSLAPSRPYNEQFF
>TRBV18|TRBJ1-5|.|TRBD1
TGTGCCAGCTCACCACAAATCGGGACAGACCAACAGCCCCAGCATTTT
CASSPQIGTDQQPQHF
>TRBV6-5|TRBJ2-3|.|TRBD1
TGTGCCAGCAATCGGGACAGACAAACAGATACGCAGTATTTT
CASNRDRQTDTQYF
>TRBV6-1|TRBJ2-6|.|.
TGTGCCAGCAGTGAAATGCAGGTACTTTCTGGGGCCAACGTCCTGACTTTC
CASSEMQVLSGANVLTF
>TRBV6-5|TRBJ1-2|once|.
TGTGCCAGCCAGGCGGGGAACTATGGCTACACCTTC
CASQAGNYGYTF
>TRBV19|TRBJ2-7|.|TRBD1
TGTGCCAGTAGCAGTACCGACAGGGTCTACGAGCAGTACTTC
CASSSTDRVYEQYF
>TRBV6-4|TRBJ1-2|.|.
TGTGCCAGCAGAGCCGGCGGAAACTATGGCTACACCTTC
CASRAGGNYGYTF
>TRBV5-1|TRBJ1-1|.|.
TGCGCCAGCAGCCCGGAACAGGGAATGAACACTGAAGCTTTCTTT
CASSPEQGMNTEAFF
>TRBV14|TRBJ2-2|.|.
TGTGCCAGCAGCCAATTGGGCCTGGGAACCGGGGAGCTGTTTTTT
CASSQLGLGTGELFF
>TRBV30|TRBJ1-3|.|.
TGTGCCTGGAGTGGACTTTGGGGGCACACCATATATTTT
CAWSGLWGHTIYF
>TRBV6-5|TRBJ1-1|.|.
TGTATAGTAGGAGCAGCGAGTTTGAACACTGAAGCTTTCTTT
CIVGAASLNTEAFF
>TRBV10-3|TRBJ1-6|.|.
TGTGCCATCAGTGACCCTAGCTCCTATAATTCACCCCTCCACTTT
CAISDPSSYNSPLHF
>TRBV4-2|TRBJ2-1|.|.
TGTGCCAGCAGCACACGAGGGTCCTACAATGAGCAGTTCTTC
CASSTRGSYNEQFF
>TRBV27|TRBJ1-2|.|.
TGTGCCAGCGCAAGGGACGGACCTAACTATGGCTACACCTTC
CASARDGPNYGYTF
>TRBV3-1/TRBV3-2|TRBJ2-7|.|.
TGTGCCAGCAGCCAAGGCTTTGGTCCGCACTACGAGCAGTACTTC
CASSQGFGPHYEQYF
>TRBV6-1|TRBJ2-7|.|.
TGTGCCAGCAGTGATGGTCAGGGTAGGCACGAGCAGTACTTC
CASSDGQGRHEQYF
>TRBV3-1/TRBV3-2|TRBJ2-7|.|.
TGTGCCAGCAGCTGGGGGCAGTTGTTCTACGAGCAGTACTTC
CASSWGQLFYEQYF
>TRBV2|TRBJ1-2|.|.
TGTGCCAGCAGTGACGGAGGGTATGAGAATGGCTACACCTTC
CASSDGGYENGYTF
>TRBV5-5|TRBJ2-3|.|.
TGTGCCAGCAGCTTGGCCGGCAGTGCAGATACGCAGTATTTT
CASSLAGSADTQYF
>TRBV3-1/TRBV3-2|TRBJ1-1|.|.
TGTGCCAGCAGCCCTCATCTAGCTTATGGGTCGAACACTGAAGCTTTCTTT
CASSPHLAYGSNTEAFF
>TRBV2|TRBJ2-2|few|.
TGTGCCAGCAGTACTAACTCCGGGACGGCGAACACCGGGGAGCTGTTTTTT
CASSTNSGTANTGELFF
>TRBV6-5|TRBJ1-5|.|.
TGTGCCAGCAGTTACTCGCAGCAGCCCCAGCATTTT
CASSYSQQPQHF
>TRBV28|TRBJ1-2|.|.
TGTGCCAGCAGTTTGTGGAGAAACTATGGCTACACCTTC
CASSLWRNYGYTF
>TRBV7-8|TRBJ1-5|.|.
TGTGCCAGCAGCTTAGCTCCGCTGAGCAATCAGCCCCAGCATTTT
CASSLAPLSNQPQHF
>TRBV10-3|TRBJ1-2|once|.
TGTGCCATCAGTGAATCTGAGACTAACTATGGCTACACCTTC
CAISESETNYGYTF
>TRBV5-6|TRBJ1-2|.|TRBD1
TGTGCCAGCAGCTTGGACAGGGGGGGATATGGCTACACCTTC
CASSLDRGGYGYTF